The 9 T cell receptor beta chains in this list originate from one sample, sequenced in a study of metastatic and nonmetastatic thyroid tumors. TCRdb re-called the PCR reads with MiXCR. The table has tens of thousands of clones, about 12% seen once. Thyroid surgery took place with no prior treatment in any patient. Sequences were obtained from blood. These TCRs come from a male donor with papillary thyroid cancer or a benign thyroid nodule (not recorded which). Some clones in this sample may be carry-over from other donors' samples.

This clone was picked up a small number of times. The V call is TRBV6-1, the J call TRBJ2-2; 7 nucleotides line up with TRBD2. Per the germline V gene, CDR1 is MNHNS and CDR2 is SASEGT. J lost 6 bases, V lost 6 bases, and 7 bases had no gene match. The CDR3 is made up of 14 amino acids. The CDR3 loop reads CASSRTGGPGELFF. The CDR3 DNA sequence: TGTGCCAGCAGCCGTACGGGAGGCCCCGGGGAGCTGTTTTTT.

This clone was seen repeatedly, ten times or more. V is TRBV7-2 and J is TRBJ1-4; D uncertain. The CDR3 totals 14 residues. Trimming shortened V by 2 bases and J by 6 bases, and 10 bases separated the two germline ends. Looked up from germline, CDR1 is SGHTA and CDR2 is FQGNSA. The CDR3 coding sequence is TGTGCCAGCAGCTTATGGCGAAGGGATGAAAAACTGTTTTTT. Its translation: CASSLWRRDEKLFF.

The chain combines TRBV5-1 with TRBJ2-1; 7 bases map to TRBD2. The junction had 3 bases not matched to a gene; V was cut back by 0 bases and J by 9 bases. Germline-derived CDR1 and CDR2 are SGHRS and YFSETQ. The CDR3 is made up of 13 amino acids. The chain's CDR3 is CASSLEASGEQFF. The CDR3 nucleotides are TGCGCCAGCAGCTTGGAGGCTAGCGGTGAGCAGTTCTTC.

Worth noting for this clone: This clone may be a read error of a much larger clone one base away. This chain connects TRBV5-1 to TRBJ2-3, with TRBD2 matching 7 bases. The CDR3 runs 16 residues. V lost 1 base to trimming and J lost 3 bases; unmatched junction nucleotides: 8. The V gene's germline CDR1 is SGHRS and CDR2 YFSETQ. The CDR3 protein is CASSLSGRRVTDTQYF. CDR3 in DNA: TGCGCCAGCAGCTTGTCCGGGAGGCGCGTGACAGATACGCAGTATTTT.

This clone was observed at least ten times. The chain employs TRBV5-5 and TRBJ2-2; TRBD2 matches at 12 bases. The CDR3 spans 15 residues. V lost 4 bases to trimming and J lost 4 bases; unmatched junction nucleotides: 2. Germline loops: CDR1 SGHKS, CDR2 YYEKEE (reference sequence). The CDR3 spells CASSPSGRVTGELFF. The CDR3 nucleotides are TGTGCCAGCAGCCCTAGCGGGAGGGTCACCGGGGAGCTGTTTTTT. Together with reference TRBV5-5 and TRBJ2-2, the CDR3 gives the full variable domain: DAGVTQSPTHLIKTRGQQVTLRCSPISGHKSVSWYQQVLGQGPQFIFQYYEKEERGRGNFPDRFSARQFPNYSSELNVNALLLGDSALYLCASSPSGRVTGELFFGEGSRLTVL.

This clone was recorded at least ten times. The gene calls are TRBV6-6 and TRBJ1-1; D not resolved. Germline V gene data show CDR1 as MNHNY and CDR2 as SVGAGI (reference sequence). This CDR3 has 13 residues. Trimming took off 2 bases at V and 6 bases at J, with 10 bases between the two ends. CDR3 sequence reads: CASSYGGPPEAFF. CDR3 DNA: TGTGCCAGCAGTTACGGAGGGCCCCCTGAAGCTTTCTTT.

This clone was observed at least ten times. Here the CDR3 reads CSVSLASAYNEQFF. CDR3 bases: TGCAGCGTTTCCCTCGCGTCAGCCTACAATGAGCAGTTCTTC. The rearrangement uses TRBV29-1 and TRBJ2-1, with no clear D. CDR1 is SQVTM, CDR2 ANQGSEA, per germline. This CDR3 has 14 residues. Trimming pared 5 bases from V and 2 bases from J, leaving 13 bases between.

At least ten counts were recorded for this clone. In the same sample, other DNA sequences code for this CDR3. The chain couples TRBV24-1 to TRBJ2-5; the match to TRBD1 covers 7 bases. J gave up 6 bases and V 7 bases, and 7 bases lay outside the gene matches. This CDR3 comprises 13 residues. From germline, CDR1 is KGHDR and CDR2 SFDVKD. The CDR3 coding sequence is TGTGCCACCAGAGAGACAGGGTCTAAGACCCAGTACTTC. Translated, it gives CATRETGSKTQYF.

This clone was detected ten times or more. A much larger clone differs by one base, so this may be a read error. The V gene is TRBV12-3 or TRBV12-4, the J gene TRBJ2-1, with 7 nucleotides matching TRBD2. The CDR3 extends over 15 amino acids. DNA of the CDR3: TGTGCCAGCAGTTTAAGCGGGATCTCCTACAATGGGCAGTTCTTC. Translating it yields CASSLSGISYNGQFF.